This entry lists 15 T cell receptor beta chains sequenced from one sample in a study of cytomegalovirus exposure and HLA in healthy donors. PCR amplification relied on 60 Vbeta primers (plus 13 Jbeta primers). Here immunoSEQ multiplex PCR was the method, and the copy in TCRdb shows in-frame clones only, minus some. This table has some 200,000 clones, 84% appearing once. The sample comprised PBMCs. Receptor source: a woman between 50 and 59 years old in good health and CMV-seropositive.

Only one count was recorded for this clone. The CDR3 sequence: CASRLGQGDPYGYTF. CDR3 nucleotide sequence: TGTGCCAGCCGGTTGGGACAGGGTGACCCCTATGGCTACACCTTC. V and J are TRBV6-5 and TRBJ1-2; 9 positions match TRBD1. This CDR3 has 15 residues. V shed 8 bases and J 4 bases; nucleotides not matched to a gene: 11. Per germline, CDR1 MNHEY and CDR2 SVGAGI.

This clone was observed a single time. V usage is TRBV6-5 and J usage is TRBJ1-5, with 7 bases identical to TRBD1. The CDR3 consists of 14 residues. After removal of 7 bases from V and 2 bases from J, the junction contained 5 bases not matched to a gene. The germline V gene has CDR1 MNHEY and CDR2 SVGAGI. The CDR3 nucleotides are TGTGCCAGCAACCAGGGGGGAGGCAATCAGCCCCAGCATTTT. Protein sequence: CASNQGGGNQPQHF.

The chain uses TRBV18 and TRBJ2-6; tentatively, D is TRBD1 (6 bases). Trimming pared 3 bases from V and 3 bases from J, leaving 18 bases between. The CDR3 totals 18 residues. Germline V CDR1 and CDR2: KGHSH, LQKENI. CDR3 in amino acids: CASSPLPGTRVGANVLTF. As DNA, the CDR3 is TGTGCCAGCTCACCGCTTCCCGGGACAAGGGTTGGGGCCAACGTCCTGACTTTC. Complete variable domain (other parts from reference TRBV18 and TRBJ2-6): NAGVMQNPRHLVRRRGQEARLRCSPMKGHSHVYWYRQLPEEGLKFMVYLQKENIIDESGMPKERFSAEFPKEGPSILRIQQVVRGDSAAYFCASSPLPGTRVGANVLTFGAGSRLTVL.

The chain employs TRBV6-1 and TRBJ2-3, with D hard to call. This CDR3 region has 13 residues. V lost 6 bases and J lost 4, with 11 bases in between. Germline assignment: CDR1 MNHNS and CDR2 SASEGT. The CDR3 loop is CASRPTKPDTQYF. CDR3 bases: TGTGCCAGCAGACCAACTAAGCCAGATACGCAGTATTTT.

The rearrangement links TRBV5-1 to TRBJ2-1; 12 nucleotides align to TRBD2. With V trimmed by 0 bases and J by 9 bases, 4 bases remained unmatched. The CDR3 length is 15 residues. CDR1 is SGHRS and CDR2 is YFSETQ in the germline V gene. DNA for the CDR3: TGCGCCAGCAGCTTGGGGACTAGCGGGGTTGGTGAGCAGTTCTTC. This sequence encodes CASSLGTSGVGEQFF.

CDR3 DNA sequence: TGTGCCAGCAGTTACGGGGACGGGGGGAGAGAGACCCAGTACTTC. It specifies CASSYGDGGRETQYF. The rearrangement uses TRBV6-5 and TRBJ2-5, with 7 positions matching TRBD2. The germline V gene encodes CDR1 MNHEY and CDR2 SVGAGI. This CDR3 region has 15 residues. After removal of 2 bases from V and 4 bases from J, the junction contained 7 bases not matched to a gene.

This sequence joins TRBV10-3 and TRBJ2-7; TRBD1 matches 9 bases. Looked up from germline, CDR1 is ENHRY and CDR2 is SYGVKD. This CDR3 comprises 12 residues. V dropped 9 bases and J dropped 2; count of bases not matched to a gene: 2. CDR3 bases: TGTGCCATTGGACAGGGGACCTACGAGCAGTACTTC. It translates to CAIGQGTYEQYF.

V is TRBV7-2 and J is TRBJ2-1, with 12 bases fitting TRBD2. CDR1 and CDR2 (germline): SGHTA, FQGNSA. The CDR3 covers 14 residues. V shed 5 bases, J shed 8 bases, and the junction held 4 bases outside the gene matches. DNA of the CDR3: TGTGCCAGCAGCCCAAGACTAGCGGGGGATGAGCAGTTCTTC. Residues: CASSPRLAGDEQFF.

This rearrangement joins TRBV27 to TRBJ1-5; TRBD1 matches at 8 bases. The CDR3 has 14 amino acids. The V segment lost 4 bases and the J segment 4 bases; nucleotides outside the gene matches: 3. From germline, CDR1 is MNHEY and CDR2 SMNVEV (reference sequence). For the CDR3, the DNA is TGTGCCAGCAGTTACGGGACAGGTAATCAGCCCCAGCATTTT. Amino acids: CASSYGTGNQPQHF.

The V and J genes are TRBV4-1 and TRBJ2-3; 9 positions agree with TRBD1. The length of the CDR3 is 11 residues. Unmatched junction bases numbered 4, after V lost 4 bases and J lost 14 bases. The germline V gene encodes CDR1 MGHRA and CDR2 YSYEKL. The CDR3 coding sequence is TGCGCCAGCAGCCCGGGACAGGGACTGTATTTT. It yields the protein CASSPGQGLYF.

The chain employs TRBV20-1 and TRBJ2-1; D is perhaps TRBD2 (5 bases). Trimming shortened V by 5 bases and J by 7 bases, and 9 bases separated the two germline ends. Germline V lookup: CDR1 DFQATT, CDR2 SNEGSKA (reference sequence). The CDR3 is made up of 11 amino acids. CDR3 in amino acids: CSAVGLNEQFF. The CDR3 bases are TGCAGTGCTGTCGGACTTAATGAGCAGTTCTTC.

This rearrangement joins TRBV10-3 to TRBJ2-3; 7 bases line up with TRBD2. Germline V gene sequence: CDR1 ENHRY, CDR2 SYGVKD. Trimming took 8 bases from V and 0 from J; bases not matched to a gene: 2. This CDR3 has 13 residues. In DNA form, the CDR3 reads TGTGCCATCCAGCGGGATAGCACAGATACGCAGTATTTT. Amino acids: CAIQRDSTDTQYF.

V gene TRBV4-2 combines with J gene TRBJ1-3; D gene unclear. The CDR3 is 15 amino acids. Trimming stripped 0 bases from V and 4 bases from J, with 10 bases between. Germline V gives CDR1 LGHNA, CDR2 YNFKEQ. As DNA, the CDR3 is TGTGCCAGCAGCCAAGATCAGTTCTCCGGAAACACCATATATTTT. This encodes CASSQDQFSGNTIYF.

The genes are TRBV12-2 and TRBJ1-5; TRBD1 reflects the table's D call only, with no check against the DNA. TRBV12-2 is recorded as a pseudogene. CDR3 length: 14 residues. The CDR3 region is CASRSRTGDQPQHF. For the CDR3, the DNA is TGTGCAAGTCGCTCCCGGACAGGCGATCAGCCCCAGCATTTT.

The genes are TRBV7-3 and TRBJ2-1; the D gene is possibly TRBD2 (5 bases). Trimming left V 1 base short and J 10 bases short, with 14 bases between. The CDR3 contains 14 residues. CDR1 is SGHTA and CDR2 is FQGTGA in the germline V gene. The CDR3 bases are TGTGCCAGCAGCTTAATGGACTCCCCTGGGGAGCAGTTCTTC. Translated, it gives CASSLMDSPGEQFF.